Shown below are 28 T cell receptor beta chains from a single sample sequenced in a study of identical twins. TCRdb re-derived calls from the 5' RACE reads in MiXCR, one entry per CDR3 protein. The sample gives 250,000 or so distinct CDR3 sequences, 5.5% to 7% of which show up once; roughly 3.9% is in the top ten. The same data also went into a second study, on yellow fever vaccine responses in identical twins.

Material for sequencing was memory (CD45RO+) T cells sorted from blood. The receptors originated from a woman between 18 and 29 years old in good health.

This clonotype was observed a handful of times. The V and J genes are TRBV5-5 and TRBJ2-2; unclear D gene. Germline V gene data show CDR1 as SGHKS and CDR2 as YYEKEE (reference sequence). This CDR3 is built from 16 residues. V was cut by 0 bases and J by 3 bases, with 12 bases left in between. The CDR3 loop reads CASSLVGKVDTGELFF. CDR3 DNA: TGTGCCAGCAGCTTGGTGGGGAAGGTGGACACCGGGGAGCTGTTTTTT.

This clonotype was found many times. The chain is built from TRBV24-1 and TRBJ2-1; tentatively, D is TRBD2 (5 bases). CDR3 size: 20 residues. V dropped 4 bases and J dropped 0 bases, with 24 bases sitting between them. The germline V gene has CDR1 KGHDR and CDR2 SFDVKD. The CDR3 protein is CATSDPGRTDPGSSYNEQFF. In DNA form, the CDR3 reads TGTGCCACCAGTGACCCTGGTCGGACGGACCCGGGGAGCTCCTACAATGAGCAGTTCTTC.

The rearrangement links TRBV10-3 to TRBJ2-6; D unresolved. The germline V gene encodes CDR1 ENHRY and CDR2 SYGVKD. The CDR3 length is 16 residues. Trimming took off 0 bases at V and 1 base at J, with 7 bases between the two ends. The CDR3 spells CAISESQVSGANVLTF. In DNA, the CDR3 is TGTGCCATCAGTGAGTCCCAGGTTTCTGGGGCCAACGTCCTGACTTTC.

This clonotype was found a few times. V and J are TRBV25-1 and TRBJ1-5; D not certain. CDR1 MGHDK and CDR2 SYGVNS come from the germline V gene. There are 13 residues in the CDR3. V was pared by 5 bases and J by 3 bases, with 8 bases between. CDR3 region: CASSWGNNQPQHF. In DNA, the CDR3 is TGTGCCAGCAGTTGGGGAAACAATCAGCCCCAGCATTTT.

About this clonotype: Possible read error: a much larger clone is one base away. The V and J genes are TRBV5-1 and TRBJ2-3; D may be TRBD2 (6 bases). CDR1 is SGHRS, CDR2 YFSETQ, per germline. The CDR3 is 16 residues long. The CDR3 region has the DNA TGCGCCAGCAGCTTGGACGGACAAACTAGCACAGATACGCAGTGTTTT. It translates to CASSLDGQTSTDTQCF.

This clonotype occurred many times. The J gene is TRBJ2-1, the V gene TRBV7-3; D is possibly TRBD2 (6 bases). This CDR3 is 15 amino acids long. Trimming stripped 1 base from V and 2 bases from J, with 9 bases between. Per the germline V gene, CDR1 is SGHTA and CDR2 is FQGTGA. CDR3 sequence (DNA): TGTGCCAGCAGCTTAAGTGGGAGGACCTACAATGAGCAGTTCTTC. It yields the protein CASSLSGRTYNEQFF.

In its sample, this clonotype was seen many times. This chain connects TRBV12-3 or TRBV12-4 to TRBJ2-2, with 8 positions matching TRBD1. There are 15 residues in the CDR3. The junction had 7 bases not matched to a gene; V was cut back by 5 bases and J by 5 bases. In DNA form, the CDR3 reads TGTGCCAGCAGTCATTGGACAGGGAAAACCGGGGAGCTGTTTTTT. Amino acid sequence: CASSHWTGKTGELFF.

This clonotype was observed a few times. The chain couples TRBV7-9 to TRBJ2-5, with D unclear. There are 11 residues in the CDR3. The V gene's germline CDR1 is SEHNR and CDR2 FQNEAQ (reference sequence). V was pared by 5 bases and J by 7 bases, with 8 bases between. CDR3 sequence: CASSSKGTQYF. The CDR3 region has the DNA TGTGCCAGCAGCAGCAAGGGGACCCAGTACTTC.

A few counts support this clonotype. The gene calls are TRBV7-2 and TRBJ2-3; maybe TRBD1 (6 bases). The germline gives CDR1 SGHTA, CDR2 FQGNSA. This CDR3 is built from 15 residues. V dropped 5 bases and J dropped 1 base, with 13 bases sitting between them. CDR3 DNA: TGTGCCAGCAGCCCGCGAAGGACAGGCACAGATACGCAGTATTTT. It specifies CASSPRRTGTDTQYF.

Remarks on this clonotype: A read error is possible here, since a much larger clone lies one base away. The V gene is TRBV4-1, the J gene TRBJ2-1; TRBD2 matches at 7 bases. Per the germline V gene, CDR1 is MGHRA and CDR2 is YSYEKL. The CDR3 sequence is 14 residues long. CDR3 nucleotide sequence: TGCTCCAGCAGCCAGATGACTAGCATAAATGAGCAGTTCTTC. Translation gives CSSSQMTSINEQFF.

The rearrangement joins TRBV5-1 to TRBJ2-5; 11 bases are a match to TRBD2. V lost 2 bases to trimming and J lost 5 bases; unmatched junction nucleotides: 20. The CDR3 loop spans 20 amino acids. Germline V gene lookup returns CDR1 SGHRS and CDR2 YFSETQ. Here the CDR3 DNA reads TGCGCCAGCAGCTTAGACCCGGGACTAGCGGATATTATTGGACGGGAGACCCAGTACTTC. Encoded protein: CASSLDPGLADIIGRETQYF.

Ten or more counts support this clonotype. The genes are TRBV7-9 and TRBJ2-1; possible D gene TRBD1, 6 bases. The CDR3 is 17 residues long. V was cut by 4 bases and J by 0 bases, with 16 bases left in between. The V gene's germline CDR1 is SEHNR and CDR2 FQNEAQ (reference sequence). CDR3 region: CASSSQLRTVSYNEQFF. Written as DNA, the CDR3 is TGTGCCAGCAGCTCCCAACTTAGGACAGTCTCCTACAATGAGCAGTTCTTC.

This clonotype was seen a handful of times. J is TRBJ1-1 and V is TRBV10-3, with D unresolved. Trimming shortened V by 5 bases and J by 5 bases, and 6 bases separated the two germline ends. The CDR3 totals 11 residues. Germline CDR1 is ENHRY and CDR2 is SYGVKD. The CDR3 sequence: CAISSDTEAFF. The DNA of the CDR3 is TGTGCCATCAGTTCAGATACTGAAGCTTTCTTT.

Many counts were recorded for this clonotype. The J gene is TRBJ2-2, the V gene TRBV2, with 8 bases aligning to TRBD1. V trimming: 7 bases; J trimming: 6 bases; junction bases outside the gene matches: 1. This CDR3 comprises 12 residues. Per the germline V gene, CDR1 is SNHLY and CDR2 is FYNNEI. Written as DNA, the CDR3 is TGTGCCAGCACAGGGGGCCCCGGGGAGCTGTTTTTT. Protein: CASTGGPGELFF.

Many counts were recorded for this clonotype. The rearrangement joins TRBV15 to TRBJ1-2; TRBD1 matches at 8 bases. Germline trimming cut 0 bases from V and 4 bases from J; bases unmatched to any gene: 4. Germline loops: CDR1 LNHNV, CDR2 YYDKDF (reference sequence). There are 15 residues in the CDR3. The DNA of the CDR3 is TGTGCCACCAGCAGAGATGACAGGGGAGCCTATGGCTACACCTTC. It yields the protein CATSRDDRGAYGYTF.

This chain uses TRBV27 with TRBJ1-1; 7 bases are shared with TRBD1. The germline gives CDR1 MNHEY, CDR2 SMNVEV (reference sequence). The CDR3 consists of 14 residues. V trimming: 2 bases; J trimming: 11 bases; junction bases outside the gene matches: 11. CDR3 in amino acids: CASSLVGQTSTAFF. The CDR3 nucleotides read TGTGCCAGCAGTTTAGTGGGACAGACCTCAACCGCTTTCTTT.

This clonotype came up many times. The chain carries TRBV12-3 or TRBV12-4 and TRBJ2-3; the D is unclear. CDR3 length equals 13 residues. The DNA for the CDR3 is TGTGCGACCCGAGTGTCCCGCACAGATACGCAGTATTTT. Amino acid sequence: CATRVSRTDTQYF.

DNA for the CDR3: TGCGCCAGCAGTGAAGGACTAGCAGTACCCCACGAGCAGTACTTC. Protein product: CASSEGLAVPHEQYF. The chain combines TRBV10-2 with TRBJ2-7; TRBD2 matches 8 bases. This CDR3 is 15 amino acids long. With 3 bases clipped from V and 5 bases from J, the junction kept 9 bases outside the gene matches. Germline values: CDR1 WSHSY, CDR2 SAAADI.

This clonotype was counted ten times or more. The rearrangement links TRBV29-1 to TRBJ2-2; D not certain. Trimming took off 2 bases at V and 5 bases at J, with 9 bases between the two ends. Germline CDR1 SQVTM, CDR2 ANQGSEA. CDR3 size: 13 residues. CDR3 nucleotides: TGCAGCGTTGAACACCGAGGTACCGGGGAGCTGTTTTTT. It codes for CSVEHRGTGELFF.

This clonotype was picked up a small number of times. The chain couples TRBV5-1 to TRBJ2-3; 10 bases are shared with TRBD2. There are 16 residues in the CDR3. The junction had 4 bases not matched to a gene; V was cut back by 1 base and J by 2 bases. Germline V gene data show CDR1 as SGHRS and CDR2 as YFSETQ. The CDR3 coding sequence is TGCGCCAGCAGCTTGCTAGCGGGGGAACCCACAGATACGCAGTATTTT. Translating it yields CASSLLAGEPTDTQYF.

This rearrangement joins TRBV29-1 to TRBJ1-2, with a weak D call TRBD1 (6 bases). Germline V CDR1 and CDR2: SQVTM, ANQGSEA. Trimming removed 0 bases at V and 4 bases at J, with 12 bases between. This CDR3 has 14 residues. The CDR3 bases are TGCAGCGTTGAAGATATTGACAGGAGCTATGGCTACACCTTC. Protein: CSVEDIDRSYGYTF.

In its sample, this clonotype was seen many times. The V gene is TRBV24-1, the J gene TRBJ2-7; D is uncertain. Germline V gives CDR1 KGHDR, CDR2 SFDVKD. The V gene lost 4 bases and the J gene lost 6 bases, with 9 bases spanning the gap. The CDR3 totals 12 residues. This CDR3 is CATSDPPGEQYF. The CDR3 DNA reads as TGTGCCACCAGTGACCCACCCGGCGAGCAGTACTTC.

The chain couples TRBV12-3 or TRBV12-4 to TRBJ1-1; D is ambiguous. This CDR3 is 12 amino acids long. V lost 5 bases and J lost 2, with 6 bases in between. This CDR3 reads CASSRTNTEAFF. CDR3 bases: TGTGCCAGCAGTCGGACCAACACTGAAGCTTTCTTT.

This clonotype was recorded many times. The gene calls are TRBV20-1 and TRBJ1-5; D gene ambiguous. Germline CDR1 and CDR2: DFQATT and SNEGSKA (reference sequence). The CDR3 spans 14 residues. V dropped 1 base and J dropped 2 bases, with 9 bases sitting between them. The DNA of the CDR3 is TGCAGTGCTAGAGGGCGGTCAGGCAATCAGCCCCAGCATTTT. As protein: CSARGRSGNQPQHF.

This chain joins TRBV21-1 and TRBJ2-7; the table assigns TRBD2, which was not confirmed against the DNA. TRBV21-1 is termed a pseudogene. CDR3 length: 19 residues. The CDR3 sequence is CASSTWTFAPGLATYEQYV. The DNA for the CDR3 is TGTGCCAGCAGCACCTGGACATTCGCACCGGGACTAGCGACCTACGAGCAGTACGTC.

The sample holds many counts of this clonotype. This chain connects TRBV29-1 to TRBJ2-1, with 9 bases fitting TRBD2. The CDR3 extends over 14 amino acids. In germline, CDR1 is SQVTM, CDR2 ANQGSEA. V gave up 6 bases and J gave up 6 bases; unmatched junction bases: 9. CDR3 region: CSVWGLAGRNEQFF. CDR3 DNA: TGCAGCGTCTGGGGGCTAGCGGGACGCAATGAGCAGTTCTTC.

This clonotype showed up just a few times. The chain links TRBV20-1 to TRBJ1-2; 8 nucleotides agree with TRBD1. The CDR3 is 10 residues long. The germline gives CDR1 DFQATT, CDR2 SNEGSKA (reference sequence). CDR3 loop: CRTDRDGYTF. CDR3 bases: TGCAGGACGGACAGGGATGGCTACACCTTC.

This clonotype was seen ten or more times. The CDR3 region has the DNA TGTGCCAGCAGCCGAACCGGGACCCAAGAAAAACTGTTTTTT. It encodes CASSRTGTQEKLFF. V is TRBV4-2 and J is TRBJ1-4; TRBD1 might be the D (5 bases). Germline V gene data show CDR1 as LGHNA and CDR2 as YNFKEQ. The CDR3 sequence is 14 residues long. V gave up 4 bases and J gave up 8 bases, with 14 bases separating them.